These T cell receptor beta chains were read from a single sample in a study of OX40 agonist ivuxolimab in advanced cancers. Using immunoSEQ multiplex PCR, the repertoire was profiled, and TCRdb retains in-frame clones only, with some absent. Counted here are tens of thousands of clones, approximately 85% occurring once; the ten biggest clones make up about 3.8%. The source material was CD4+ or CD8+ T cells sorted from blood, sampled in a trial of the OX40 agonist ivuxolimab. These TCRs come from an adult with an advanced solid tumor such as melanoma, head and neck, liver or kidney cancer. Both conserved end residues are part of each CDR3. The D gene is left open where the match is weak. Clone size, where shown, is once, few, many, or a class for clones that have expanded.

clone_size | d_call | cdr3_length | j_call | v_call | cdr3_nt | cdr3_aa
. | . | 14 | TRBJ2-2 | TRBV9 | TGTGCCAGCAGCGTACAGGGGAACACCGGGGAGCTGTTTTTT | CASSVQGNTGELFF
. | . | 12 | TRBJ2-1 | TRBV30 | TGTGCCTGGAGTGGGAATTCGGATGAGCAGTTCTTC | CAWSGNSDEQFF
. | . | 15 | TRBJ2-5 | TRBV15 | TGTGCCACCAGCCCCCGTCGACAAATCCAAGAGACCCAGTACTTC | CATSPRRQIQETQYF
. | . | 13 | TRBJ1-5 | TRBV27 | TGTGCCAGCAGTTTGAGAGGTGATCAGCCCCAGCATTTT | CASSLRGDQPQHF
. | . | 15 | TRBJ1-2 | TRBV7-9 | TGTGCCAGCAGCTTAGGGGCCCTGGCCGCCTATGGCTACACCTTC | CASSLGALAAYGYTF
. | . | 11 | TRBJ1-2 | TRBV19 | TGTGCCAGTAGTATTTTCCATGGCTACACCTTC | CASSIFHGYTF
. | . | 12 | TRBJ1-2 | TRBV28 | TGTGCCAGCAGTTCGGACGGATATGGCTACACCTTC | CASSSDGYGYTF
. | TRBD1 | 15 | TRBJ1-5 | TRBV7-8 | TGTGCCAGCAGCATGGACAGGGTTGGCAATCAGCCCCAGCATTTT | CASSMDRVGNQPQHF
. | . | 11 | TRBJ2-4 | TRBV6-4 | TGTGCCAGCGGCCCGACTAGTTTTTCCTACTTC | CASGPTSFSYF
. | . | 13 | TRBJ2-5 | TRBV5-1 | TGCGCCAGCAACAGGGAGGTGGCAGAGACCCAGTACTTC | CASNREVAETQYF
. | . | 14 | TRBJ1-2 | TRBV6-1 | TGTGCCAGCAGTGAAGGGAGGGGGTTACGGGGCTACACCTTC | CASSEGRGLRGYTF
. | . | 14 | TRBJ2-5 | TRBV11-3 | TGTGCCAGCAGCTCCGGGGGCGGACGCGAGACCCAGTACTTC | CASSSGGGRETQYF
. | TRBD1 | 14 | TRBJ2-3 | TRBV6-6 | TGTGCCAGCAGAGGACAGGGTGGAGCAGATACGCAGTATTTT | CASRGQGGADTQYF
. | . | 15 | TRBJ2-2 | TRBV18 | TGTGCCAGCTTGTCAAGCAGAGCGAACACCGGGGAGCTGTTTTTT | CASLSSRANTGELFF
few | . | 11 | TRBJ1-2 | TRBV20-1 | TGCAGTGCTAGGGGGCTAGGAGGCTACACCTTC | CSARGLGGYTF
once | . | 15 | TRBJ1-1 | TRBV5-1 | TGCGCCAGCAGCTTCCTGACATTGGGATCGACTGAAGCTTTCTTT | CASSFLTLGSTEAFF
. | TRBD1 | 15 | TRBJ1-1 | TRBV6-6 | TGTGCCAGCAGCCCCCCAGGGGGAGTTGGTACTGAAGCTTTCTTT | CASSPPGGVGTEAFF
once | . | 15 | TRBJ1-5 | TRBV6-5 | TGTGCCAGCAGTAGACAGCCTTATAGCAATCAGCCCCAGCATTTT | CASSRQPYSNQPQHF
. | TRBD1 | 17 | TRBJ2-6 | TRBV5-1 | TGCGCCAGCAGTTCGGGGAAGGGGGCGCAAGGGGCCAACGTCCTGACTTTC | CASSSGKGAQGANVLTF
. | TRBD2 | 16 | TRBJ2-1 | TRBV5-1 | TGCGCCAGCAGCTTGGCCACGGGACTAGTGGATCATGAGCAGTTCTTC | CASSLATGLVDHEQFF
. | TRBD2 | 13 | TRBJ2-1 | TRBV29-1 | TGCAGCGTGCCTAGCGGTTCCTACAATGAGCAGTTCTTC | CSVPSGSYNEQFF
. | TRBD2 | 14 | TRBJ2-5 | TRBV15 | TGTGCCACCAGCAGAGGAGCGGGGCGAGAGACCCAGTACTTC | CATSRGAGRETQYF
. | . | 16 | TRBJ2-1 | TRBV19 | TGTGCCAGTAGTATTCTATCAGGCACCGGATACAATGAGCAGTTCTTC | CASSILSGTGYNEQFF
. | TRBD1 | 17 | TRBJ2-1 | TRBV7-9 | TGTGCCAGCAGCGGGGACAGGGGAGTAGATATTCACTGGGAGCAGTTCTTC | CASSGDRGVDIHWEQFF
. | . | 16 | TRBJ2-5 | TRBV5-1 | TGCGCCAGCAGCTTGAACCCCGGGGGCCCTGGGGAGACCCAGTACTTC | CASSLNPGGPGETQYF
. | TRBD1 | 13 | TRBJ1-2 | TRBV27 | TGTGCCAGCAGTCGGACAGGTCACTATGGCTACACCTTC | CASSRTGHYGYTF
. | TRBD2 | 12 | TRBJ2-5 | TRBV6-1 | TGTGCCAGCGTCAGGCGGGAGGGGACCCAGTACTTC | CASVRREGTQYF
. | . | 13 | TRBJ2-7 | TRBV5-6 | TGTGCCAGCAGCCGAGGACAGTCCTACGAGCAGTACTTC | CASSRGQSYEQYF
. | TRBD2 | 16 | TRBJ2-3 | TRBV5-6 | TGTGCCAGCAGCTTGGGCAAGCGGGAGGGCCGGGATACGCAGTATTTT | CASSLGKREGRDTQYF
few | . | 14 | TRBJ1-1 | TRBV11-2 | TGTGCCAGCAGCTTAGGACAGGTGAACACTGAAGCTTTCTTT | CASSLGQVNTEAFF
. | TRBD2 | 15 | TRBJ2-1 | TRBV5-4 | TGTGCCAGCAGCGGCGGGACTAGCGGGCGTAATGAGCAGTTCTTC | CASSGGTSGRNEQFF
. | TRBD2 | 13 | TRBJ2-7 | TRBV5-5 | TGTGCCAGCAGCCCCGGGACTAGCGCCGAGCAGTACTTC | CASSPGTSAEQYF
. | . | 12 | TRBJ1-5 | TRBV2 | . | CASSVLSGPQHF
few | . | 13 | TRBJ1-5 | TRBV10-3 | TGTGCCATCCAGGGGCAAAGGGGGCAGCCCCAGCATTTT | CAIQGQRGQPQHF
. | . | 15 | TRBJ1-4 | TRBV14 | TGTGCCAGCAGCCAAGATATGGGCCGTAATGAAAAACTGTTTTTT | CASSQDMGRNEKLFF
. | . | 14 | TRBJ1-2 | TRBV28 | TGTGCCAGCAGTTTAAGAAACAGGGACTATGGCTACACCTTC | CASSLRNRDYGYTF
once | TRBD2 | 15 | TRBJ2-5 | TRBV6-1 | TGTGCCAGCAGTGAGGCTAGCGGGGGGCAAGAGACCCAGTACTTC | CASSEASGGQETQYF
few | . | 13 | TRBJ1-6 | TRBV7-8 | TGTGCCAGCAGCCAGATCAGTGGATCACCCCTCCACTTT | CASSQISGSPLHF
. | . | 14 | TRBJ2-1 | TRBV18 | TGTGCCAGCTCACCATCGAACATAGGAAATGAGCAGTTCTTC | CASSPSNIGNEQFF
. | . | 11 | TRBJ2-5 | TRBV5-1 | TGCGCCAGCAGCTTGGTGGAGACCCAGTACTTC | CASSLVETQYF
once | . | 17 | TRBJ2-2 | TRBV2 | TGTGCCAGCAGCCAGCCCTCTATCAGGACCCAGGCCGGGGAGCTGTTTTTT | CASSQPSIRTQAGELFF
once | TRBD2 | 18 | TRBJ2-1 | TRBV11-2 | TGTGCCAGCAGCTTAGATAAACGGACTAGCGGGAAATACAATAAGCAGTTCTTC | CASSLDKRTSGKYNKQFF
. | . | 13 | TRBJ2-5 | TRBV25-1 | TGTGCCAGCAGTGACGGGGCGGGAGAGACCCAGTACTTC | CASSDGAGETQYF
. | TRBD1 | 14 | TRBJ1-2 | TRBV28 | TGTGCCAGCAGAGCTCCGGGACAGGGTGATGGCTACACCTTC | CASRAPGQGDGYTF
. | . | 15 | TRBJ1-5 | TRBV7-8 | TGTGCCAGCAGCTTGGCCCACAGAAACAATCAGCCCCAGCATTTT | CASSLAHRNNQPQHF
. | . | 17 | TRBJ2-7 | TRBV14 | TGTGCCAGCAGCCAAGGGACGTATTGGGGGTCTTCCTACGAGCAGTACTTC | CASSQGTYWGSSYEQYF
. | TRBD1 | 13 | TRBJ2-7 | TRBV6-1 | TGTGCCAGCAGTTCGGACAGGGGCGACGAGCAGTACTTC | CASSSDRGDEQYF
once | . | 15 | TRBJ2-7 | TRBV7-8 | TGTGCCAGCAGCTACCTCCGGAGCAGGATTACCGAGCAGTACTTC | CASSYLRSRITEQYF
once | TRBD1 | 15 | TRBJ2-2 | TRBV5-1 | TGCGCCAGCAGCGTACTACAGGGGGCGACCGGGGAGCTGTTTTTT | CASSVLQGATGELFF
. | . | 14 | TRBJ2-5 | TRBV11-2 | TGTGCCAGCAGCTTGGCAGCGGTACAAGAGACCCAGTACTTC | CASSLAAVQETQYF
. | . | 13 | TRBJ1-1 | TRBV10-1 | TGCGCCAGCAGTGAAAATCAGGGCACTGAAGCTTTCTTT | CASSENQGTEAFF
. | . | 16 | TRBJ1-2 | TRBV19 | TGTGCCAGTAGTATAACTCACCCTACAGGAGGCTATGGCTACACCTTC | CASSITHPTGGYGYTF
. | TRBD1 | 15 | TRBJ2-7 | TRBV6-1 | TGTGCCAGCAGGCCCCCGGGACAGGGGGCCTACGAGCAGTACTTC | CASRPPGQGAYEQYF